This T cell receptor beta chain originates from a study of blood T cell repertoires in COVID-19. Study summary: Sources were T cells, B-cell-depleted T cells, or PBMCs; the material itself was cDNA or gDNA.

Trimming removed 5 bases at V and 10 bases at J, with 21 bases between. Germline assignment: CDR1 MNHEY and CDR2 SVGEGT. The CDR3 extends over 14 amino acids. Clones were read by immunoSEQ multiplex PCR, and TCRdb kept only the in-frame ones, dropping some. The sample carries about 300,000 clones, around 90% recorded once. While infection was still active, Seattle patients were enrolled and then followed longitudinally. This clone is a singleton in its sample. This TCR was sampled from a woman aged 30 to 39 with COVID-19, enrolled during active disease. The chain combines TRBV6-2 or TRBV6-3 with TRBJ2-7; no firm D call. Sequences were obtained from peripheral blood. The CDR3 sequence: CASSQSPARSGQYF. CDR3 nucleotide sequence: TGTGCCAGCAGTCAAAGCCCCGCTAGATCCGGCCAGTACTTC.